This TCR beta chain originates from a study of blood T cell repertoires in COVID-19. This CDR3 contains 17 residues. The junction had 9 bases not matched to a gene; V was cut back by 1 base and J by 5 bases. Germline V gene lookup returns CDR1 LGHNA and CDR2 YSLEER. Per the authors' pipeline: How many nucleated cells were present was estimated from reference gene primer amplification. This table comes from immunoSEQ multiplex PCR, and its TCRdb copy is limited to in-frame clones, with some not included. D and trimming were read from the DNA, whereas the V and J calls and clone size are those reported in that table. Of tens of thousands of clones in the sample, about nine tenths were seen once.

The chain links TRBV4-3 to TRBJ2-3, with 10 positions matching TRBD2. Material: peripheral blood. The origin of this receptor is a man between 60 and 70 years old with acute or convalescent COVID-19. The chain's CDR3 is CASSQGGAGGGGDTQYF. Here the CDR3 DNA reads TGCGCCAGCAGCCAAGGGGGAGCGGGAGGGGGCGGAGATACGCAGTATTTT.